The following is a T cell receptor (beta chain) sequence with its context. This clone was seen only a few times. The antigen it recognizes is unknown. Base qualities were left out, and no much larger clone turns up one base away. This record comes from a study of metastatic and nonmetastatic thyroid tumors (dated by TCRdb to the early 2020s). For the wider study: Repertoires were compared across peripheral blood and tumor or nodule tissue samples from malignant and benign thyroid patients.

Findings and caveats that apply to the study as a whole: In both blood and tumor samples, TCR beta diversity was reported to be significantly higher in malignant tumors than in benign nodules.

None of the patients had been given any treatment before thyroid surgery. The study retrospectively analysed patient clinical samples collected from about 2012 to 2019 using T-cell receptor beta sequencing. The germline V gene gives CDR1 as MDHEN and CDR2 as SYDVKM. The cysteine opens and the phenylalanine closes a CDR3 of 15 amino acids. Only CDR3 DNA is held: 45 bases, read in frame from base 1. V loses 5 bases, J loses 4 bases, and the germline ends lie 17 bases apart. Library prep was done by PCR. The listed sequencing device is Illumina HiSeq 4000. High-throughput sequencing was used to profile the TCR beta-chain CDR3 region of every patient. Regarding the original processing steps: CDR3 differences across clinicopathological groups were used to build a classifier for discriminating distant-metastatic papillary thyroid cancer patients. The Shannon index was used to measure repertoire diversity, and the Morisita-Horn index was used to measure how similar tumor and blood repertoires were. TCRdb applied fastp at Q25 and MiXCR to the public reads, then kept only in-frame beta chains. For this entry, the V and J calls and clone size follow TCRdb and not the study's own pipeline. Counted in this sample were fewer than 25,000 clones; 20% to 25% of them appeared once. The leading ten clones occupy over 10% of the sample.

The sample was blood. In this chain, TRBV28 is recombined with TRBJ1-2; a confident D gene designation cannot be given. This clonotype was sampled from a male donor with papillary thyroid cancer or a benign thyroid nodule (not recorded which). Some clones in this sample may be carry-over from other donors' samples. The CDR3 sequence is CASSPRRRSGYGYTF. The bases are TGTGCCAGCAGTCCTCGCCGCCGCAGTGGCTATGGCTACACCTTC.